Sequencing of this TCR beta chain was carried out in a study of CD8 T cells in Susac syndrome. Reverse transcription used about 0.45 to 1 ug RNA and random hexamers. TCRdb re-called the immunoSEQ multiplex PCR reads with MiXCR, one entry per CDR3 protein. This sample has roughly 190,000 distinct CDR3 sequences, with around 95% found just once. The receptor's source is a human donor with Susac syndrome. Sequencing was carried out using CD4+ T cells from PBMCs.

The CDR3 loop reads CASSLSGGAGEQYF. CDR3 DNA sequence: TGTGCCAGCAGCTTAAGCGGGGGGGCGGGGGAGCAGTATTTT. The rearrangement joins TRBV11-2 to TRBJ2-3; 10 positions agree with TRBD2. V lost 2 bases and J lost 11; bases outside the gene matches: 7. CDR3 length: 14 amino acids. Germline lookup yields CDR1 SGHAT and CDR2 FQNNGV.